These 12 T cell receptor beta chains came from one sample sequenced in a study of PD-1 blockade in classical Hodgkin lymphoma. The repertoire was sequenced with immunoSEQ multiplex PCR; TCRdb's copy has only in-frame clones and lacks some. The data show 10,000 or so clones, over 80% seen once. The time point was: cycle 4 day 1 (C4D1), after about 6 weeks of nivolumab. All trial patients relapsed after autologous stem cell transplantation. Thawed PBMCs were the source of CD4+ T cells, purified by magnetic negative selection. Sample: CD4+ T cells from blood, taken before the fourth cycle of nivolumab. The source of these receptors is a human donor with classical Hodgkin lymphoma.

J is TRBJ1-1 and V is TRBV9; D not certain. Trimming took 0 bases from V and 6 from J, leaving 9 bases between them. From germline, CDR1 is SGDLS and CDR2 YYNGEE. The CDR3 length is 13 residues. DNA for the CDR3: TGTGCCAGCAGCGTAGTTGGGAGCGCTGAAGCTTTCTTT. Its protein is CASSVVGSAEAFF.

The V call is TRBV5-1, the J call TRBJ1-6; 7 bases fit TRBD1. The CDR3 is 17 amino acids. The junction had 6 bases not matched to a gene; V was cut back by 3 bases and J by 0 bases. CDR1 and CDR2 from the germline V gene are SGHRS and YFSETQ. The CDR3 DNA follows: TGCGCCAGCAGCTCGGGACAGCCGAGCTCCTATAATTCACCCCTCCACTTT. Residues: CASSSGQPSSYNSPLHF.

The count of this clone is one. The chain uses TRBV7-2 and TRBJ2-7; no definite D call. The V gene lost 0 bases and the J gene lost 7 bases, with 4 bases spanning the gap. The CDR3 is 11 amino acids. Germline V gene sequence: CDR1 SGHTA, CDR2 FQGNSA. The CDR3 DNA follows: TGTGCCAGCAGCTTAGCTGGGGAGCAGTACTTC. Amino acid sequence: CASSLAGEQYF. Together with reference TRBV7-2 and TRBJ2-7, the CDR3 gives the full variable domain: GAGVSQSPSNKVTEKGKDVELRCDPISGHTALYWYRQSLGQGLEFLIYFQGNSAPDKSGLPSDRFSAERTGGSVSTLTIQRTQQEDSAVYLCASSLAGEQYFGPGTRLTVT.

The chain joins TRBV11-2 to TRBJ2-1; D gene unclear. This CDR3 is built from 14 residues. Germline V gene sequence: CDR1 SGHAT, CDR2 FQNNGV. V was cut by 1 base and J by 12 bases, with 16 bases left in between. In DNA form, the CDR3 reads TGTGCCAGCAGCTTAGGAGGAGTGATAGTAGGGCAGTTCTTC. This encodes CASSLGGVIVGQFF.

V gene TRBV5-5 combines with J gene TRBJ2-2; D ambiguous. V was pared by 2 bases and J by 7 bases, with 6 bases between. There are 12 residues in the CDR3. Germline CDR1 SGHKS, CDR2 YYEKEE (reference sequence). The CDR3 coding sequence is TGTGCCAGCAGCTTTTTGGGCGGGGAGCTGTTTTTT. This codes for CASSFLGGELFF.

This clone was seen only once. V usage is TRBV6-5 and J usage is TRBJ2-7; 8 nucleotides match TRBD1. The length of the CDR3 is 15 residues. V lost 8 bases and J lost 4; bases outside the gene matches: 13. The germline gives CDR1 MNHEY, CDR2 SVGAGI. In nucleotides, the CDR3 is TGTGCCAGCCGCCGGACAGGGCAAGCGGCTTACGAGCAGTACTTC. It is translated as CASRRTGQAAYEQYF.

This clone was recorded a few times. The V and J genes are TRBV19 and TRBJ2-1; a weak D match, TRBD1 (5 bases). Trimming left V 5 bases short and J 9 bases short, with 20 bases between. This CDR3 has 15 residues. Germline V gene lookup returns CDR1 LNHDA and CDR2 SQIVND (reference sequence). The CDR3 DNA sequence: TGTGCCAGTAGTCGGCAGGGAAAAGGGTTGACTGAGCAGTTCTTC. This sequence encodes CASSRQGKGLTEQFF.

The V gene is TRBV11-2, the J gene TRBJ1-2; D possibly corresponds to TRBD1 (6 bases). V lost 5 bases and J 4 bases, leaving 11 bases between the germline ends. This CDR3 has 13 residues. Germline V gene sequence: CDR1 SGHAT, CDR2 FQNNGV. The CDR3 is CASSTTGSYGYTF. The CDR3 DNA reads TGTGCCAGCAGCACAACAGGGAGCTATGGCTACACCTTC.

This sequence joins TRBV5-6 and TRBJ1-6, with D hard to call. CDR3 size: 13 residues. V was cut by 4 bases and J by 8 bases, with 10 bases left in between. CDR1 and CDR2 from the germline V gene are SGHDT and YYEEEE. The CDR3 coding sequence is TGTGCCAGCAGCGCGACGAGGGATTCACCCCTCCACTTT. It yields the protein CASSATRDSPLHF.

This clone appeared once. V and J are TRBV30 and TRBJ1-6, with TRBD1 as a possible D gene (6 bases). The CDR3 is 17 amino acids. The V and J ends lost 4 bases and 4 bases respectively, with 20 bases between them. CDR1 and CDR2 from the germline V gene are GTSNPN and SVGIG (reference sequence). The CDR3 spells CAWTTRGGVLYNSPLHF. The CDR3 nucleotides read TGTGCCTGGACCACGAGGGGGGGGGTCCTGTATAATTCACCCCTCCACTTT.

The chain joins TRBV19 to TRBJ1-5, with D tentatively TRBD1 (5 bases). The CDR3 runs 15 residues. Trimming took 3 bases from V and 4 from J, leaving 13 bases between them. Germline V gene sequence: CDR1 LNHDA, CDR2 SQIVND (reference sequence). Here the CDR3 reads CASSIFGGGNQPQHF. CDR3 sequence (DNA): TGTGCCAGTAGTATTTTTGGGGGGGGTAATCAGCCCCAGCATTTT.

The CDR3: CASSNPGGSPLHF. The CDR3 bases are TGTGCCAGCAGCAACCCAGGAGGTTCACCCCTCCACTTT. J is TRBJ1-6 and V is TRBV5-6; D call uncertain. The CDR3 length is 13 residues. Germline CDR1 is SGHDT and CDR2 is YYEEEE. V lost 4 bases and J 9 bases, leaving 11 bases between the germline ends.